This T cell receptor beta chain came from a study of cytotoxic CD8 clonotypes in ibrutinib-treated CLL. Study results and limitations: Having risen at ibrutinib response, clonality had fallen back toward baseline by progression.

On this clone itself: What it binds is unknown.

The CDR3 contains 14 residues. V shed 6 bases, J shed 4 bases, and the junction held 7 bases outside the gene matches. CDR1 is KGHSH and CDR2 is LQKENI in the germline V gene. Data came from immunoSEQ multiplex PCR; TCRdb stores just in-frame clones and leaves some out. The sample consists of some 98,000 clones, 70% to 80% of them appearing once. Here the sequenced sample was PBMCs, taken after 12 months of ibrutinib treatment. This chain connects TRBV18 to TRBJ2-7, with 9 bases aligning to TRBD1. The origin of this receptor is a human donor with chronic lymphocytic leukemia. CDR3 bases: TGTGCCAGCTCGACCGGGACAGGGTATTACGAGCAGTACTTC. Encoded protein: CASSTGTGYYEQYF.